This entry describes one T cell receptor (beta chain). This sample was taken from a study of OX40 agonist ivuxolimab in advanced cancers. The protocol was immunoSEQ multiplex PCR, while the TCRdb copy is restricted to in-frame clones and leaves out a portion. The data contain more than 100,000 clones, about nine tenths of them singletons. There are 15 residues in the CDR3. Per germline, CDR1 KGHSH and CDR2 LQKENI. V was trimmed by 0 bases and J by 6 bases, leaving 12 bases between them. The sample here was CD4+ or CD8+ T cells sorted from blood, taken in a trial of the OX40 agonist ivuxolimab. The receptor was derived from an adult with an advanced solid tumor such as melanoma, head and neck, liver or kidney cancer. The J gene is TRBJ1-5, the V gene TRBV18; D not certain. The CDR3 DNA sequence: TGTGCCAGCTCACCACCGTCAGGCCGGCTTCAGCCCCAGCATTTT. It codes for CASSPPSGRLQPQHF.